This TCR beta chain derives from a study of T cell repertoires in ileal Crohn's disease (dated by TCRdb to the late 2010s). Background for the entire study: The median duration of disease was approximately 7.9 years, and at the time of surgery 35% of patients were active smokers. Postoperative therapy was given to about half of the patients, with thiopurines administered to under 13 patients and anti-TNF agents administered to under 20 patients. Every patient underwent surgery because of a complication, which was stricturing disease in around 61% and penetrating disease in approximately 40%. The study ran alongside a multicentre cohort designed to identify predictors of early endoscopic recurrence after ileocolonic resection. TCR repertoire analysis was done in a few dozen Crohn's disease patients from a prospective multicentre cohort. A total of around 170 mucosal samples from 60 or so patients were sequenced, collected from several sites on the surgical specimen as well as at postoperative endoscopy. A Rutgeerts score above i0 was used to define endoscopic postoperative recurrence.

Overall study outcomes, separate from this receptor: Compared with CD4 T cells, sorted CD8 T cells held more high-frequency clones, which suggests that the mucosal expansions were mostly CD8. A significantly higher proportion of clonal expansions was observed in active smokers at surgery than in non-smokers (approximately 28% vs 17%, p=0.02). Only a subgroup of patients, of unstated size, had their mucosal CD4 and CD8 T cells sorted and sequenced. Higher high-frequency clone percentages at surgery were associated with endoscopic recurrence; all patients with clonality above 26.8% (18/57) had recurrence.

To be eligible, patients had to be adults with ileal or ileocolonic Crohn's disease and an indication for ileocolonic resection. Whole ileal mucosal biopsies were kept frozen at -80 degrees C prior to DNA extraction. A TRizol-based method was used to extract genomic DNA from the frozen whole biopsies, and the DNA was quantified with a NanoDrop 2000 spectrophotometer. There are 20 amino acids in the CDR3, from cysteine to phenylalanine inclusive. Only CDR3 DNA is held: 60 bases, read in frame from base 1. Taking its sample share into account, this clone is large (0.1 to 1%). Its recognized antigen is unknown. No base quality values were provided; no much bigger clone lies one nucleotide off. Around 0.45 micrograms of biopsy DNA per sample were submitted for commercial TCRB immunosequencing. CDR3 regions were amplified from genomic DNA by Adaptive Biotechnology using a two-step, amplification bias-controlled multiplex PCR. In the first PCR, primers covered every V and J gene segment, and in the second PCR, barcodes and Illumina adapters were added. An Illumina instrument was used to sequence the CDR3 libraries. On the authors' methods: Vendor-provided pipelines were combined with custom analysis of raw data in R/Bioconductor under R version 3.3.0. Clonality, which ranges from 0 to 1, was calculated as the inverse of the normalised Shannon entropy across all productive clones. High-frequency clones were defined as the share of the repertoire occupied by the top 100 clones, with only clones passing a 95% confidence test being retained. Repertoire diversity was measured with the Simpson index, and overlap between samples was measured with the Morisita-Horn index. The immuneACCESS repertoire file appears here via TCRdb, limited to in-frame rearrangements. These files lack a portion of the clones; in checked studies, under half of the deficit traces to unresolved V genes, and the cause of the others is not known. For V, J and clone size, that table is used; D and trimming come from the DNA. The sample includes approximately 1,800 clones, with 79% observed a single time. Approximately 10% of the sample belongs to the ten largest clones.

Specimen: ileal tissue. The chain links TRBV12-2 with TRBJ2-2; TRBD2, as called in the table, went unchecked against the DNA. TRBV12-2 is noted as a pseudogene. The receptor comes from an adult with Crohn's disease. The CDR3 region has the sequence CASRLTFSKDSYGNTGELFF. The bases are TGTGCAAGTCGCTTAACATTCTCGAAAGACTCCTATGGGAACACCGGGGAGCTGTTTTTT.